The 7 T cell receptor beta chains listed next were all sequenced from one sample in a study of human T cells and chemical hapten exposure. The time point was: patch test 3, about 24 weeks after DPC sensitization. Treatment: therapeutic diphenylcyclopropenone sensitization with weekly scalp DPC. TCRdb re-analysed the RACE reads in MiXCR, keeping a single row per CDR3 protein. This table has tens of thousands of distinct CDR3 sequences, over 8.5% appearing once. The sample in question was whole blood, obtained in connection with sensitization to the hapten diphenylcyclopropenone (DPC). All receptors come from a woman between 45 and 60 years old with alopecia areata. Some clones in this sample may be carry-over from other donors' samples.

This clonotype was counted a few times. The chain joins TRBV6-5 to TRBJ1-2; D gene uncertain. V was shortened by 5 bases and J by 5 bases, with 18 bases between the two germline ends. Germline V CDR1 and CDR2: MNHEY, SVGAGI. The CDR3 has 15 amino acids. CDR3 DNA: TGTGCCAGCAGTCCCCTTCTGTCTACTTCGTATGGCTACACCTTC. It yields the protein CASSPLLSTSYGYTF.

This clonotype was found a few times. CDR3 protein: CASKGTSGSKGYEQYF. The CDR3 nucleotides are TGTGCCAGCAAGGGGACTAGCGGGAGTAAGGGGTACGAGCAGTACTTC. V and J are TRBV28 and TRBJ2-7; 14 nucleotides line up with TRBD2. The CDR3 loop spans 16 amino acids. Germline V gene data show CDR1 as MDHEN and CDR2 as SYDVKM. With V trimmed by 7 bases and J by 4 bases, 9 bases remained unmatched.

This clonotype was seen a handful of times. The chain employs TRBV18 and TRBJ1-4; no reliable D call. This CDR3 has 17 amino acids. Germline V gene sequence: CDR1 KGHSH, CDR2 LQKENI. The ends were cut back, 2 bases at V and 1 base at J, with 14 bases in the middle. DNA of the CDR3: TGTGCCAGCTCACCAATCCAGCAATCAGGAACTAATGAAAAACTGTTTTTT. Residues: CASSPIQQSGTNEKLFF.

In its sample, this clonotype was seen a few times. The J gene is TRBJ2-5, the V gene TRBV7-9; D unresolved. The ends were cut back, 1 base at V and 2 bases at J, with 11 bases in the middle. Germline-derived CDR1 and CDR2 are SEHNR and FQNEAQ (reference sequence). The CDR3 has 15 amino acids. CDR3 sequence: CASSLVRTPQETQYF. The CDR3 DNA is TGTGCCAGCAGCTTAGTACGAACACCTCAAGAGACCCAGTACTTC.

This clonotype was picked up a small number of times. This chain joins TRBV20-1 and TRBJ1-1; D is undetermined. In germline, CDR1 is DFQATT, CDR2 SNEGSKA (reference sequence). The V end lost 1 base, the J end lost 10 bases, and 10 bases lay between the germline ends. The CDR3 covers 11 residues. Written as DNA, the CDR3 is TGCAGTGCTAGAGGGTCCCAAATAGCTTTCTTT. Protein sequence: CSARGSQIAFF.

This clonotype turned up a few times. This chain connects TRBV7-2 to TRBJ2-1, with 10 positions matching TRBD2. This CDR3 has 15 residues. With V trimmed by 6 bases and J by 8 bases, 10 bases remained unmatched. Germline V CDR1 and CDR2: SGHTA, FQGNSA. CDR3 nucleotides: TGTGCCAGCAGTTTTAGCGGGGGGCCTACGGATGAGCAGTTCTTC. The encoded protein is CASSFSGGPTDEQFF.

V is TRBV20-1 and J is TRBJ2-1; 10 positions agree with TRBD2. V lost 6 bases to trimming and J lost 7 bases; unmatched junction nucleotides: 12. This CDR3 spans 15 amino acids. Germline V lookup: CDR1 DFQATT, CDR2 SNEGSKA (reference sequence). The CDR3 sequence is CSAPGVSGRGNEQFF. Written as DNA, the CDR3 is TGCAGTGCCCCCGGCGTAAGCGGGAGGGGGAATGAGCAGTTCTTC.